This T cell receptor (beta chain) was profiled in a study of T cells after yellow fever vaccination. This clonotype was found a few times. Researchers made TCR cDNA using 5'RACE template switching, and this step added a universal primer site and UMIs. TCRdb itself ran the 5' RACE reads through MiXCR, one entry per CDR3 protein. The data contain hundreds of thousands of distinct CDR3 sequences, 13% of them singletons. The germline CDR1 and CDR2 sequences are SGHRS and YFSETQ. The CDR3 covers 17 residues. With V trimmed by 0 bases and J by 1 base, 1 base remained unmatched. This TCR was recovered from a man aged 30 to 39 who received the YFV17D yellow fever vaccine. The starting material was PBMCs, obtained on the day of the yellow fever booster vaccination. This chain links TRBV5-1 with TRBJ2-5; 15 bases line up with TRBD2. CDR3 bases: TGCGCCAGCAGCTTGGCGGGACTAGCGGGAGGCCAAGAGACCCAGTACTTC. Translation gives CASSLAGLAGGQETQYF.